What follows are 27 T cell receptor beta chains derived from one specimen sequenced in a study of CXCR3-negative and CXCR3-positive naive CD8 T cells. UMI-labeled 5' RACE yielded the TRB cDNA libraries. Using the 5' RACE reads, TCRdb records one entry per CDR3 protein without DNA. Its clone listing holds 50,000 to 65,000 distinct CDR3 sequences. Sequenced material: naive CXCR3- CD8+ T cells from blood. Subset indicated: CD45RO-CCR7+CD27+CD95- naive CD8+ T cells lacking CXCR3 (TNR3-). These receptors all stem from a human donor in good health. Some clones in this sample may be carry-over from other donors' samples.

This chain links TRBV20-1 with TRBJ2-7; without DNA, the TCRdb call of TRBD2 cannot be checked. The CDR3 totals 16 residues. Germline values: CDR1 DFQATT, CDR2 SNEGSKA (reference sequence). CDR3 protein: CSARDPIAGVFYEQYF.

The chain combines TRBV28 with TRBJ2-1; TCRdb proposes TRBD2, but this gene call is untestable without DNA. Germline V lookup: CDR1 MDHEN, CDR2 SYDVKM. CDR3 size: 14 residues. Here the CDR3 reads CASSFSQSYNEQFF.

The chain combines TRBV19 with TRBJ2-5; the D call of TRBD1 rests on TCRdb alone, since no DNA is present to check it. Germline V gene sequence: CDR1 LNHDA, CDR2 SQIVND (reference sequence). The CDR3 has 16 amino acids. CDR3 loop: CASSPTGGRGQETQYF.

This chain uses TRBV7-3 with TRBJ2-2; the D gene TCRdb calls, TRBD1, cannot be checked with no DNA. The length of the CDR3 is 15 residues. In germline, CDR1 is SGHTA, CDR2 FQGTGA. The CDR3 sequence is CASSLTGQSTGELFF.

V and J are TRBV5-5 and TRBJ2-1; TCRdb gives TRBD2 as the D gene, but with no DNA this cannot be confirmed. From germline, CDR1 is SGHKS and CDR2 YYEKEE (reference sequence). CDR3 length: 20 residues. CDR3 sequence reads: CASSHGEETSGRRTYNEQFF. The variable domain in full, completed from reference TRBV5-5 and TRBJ2-1, reads DAGVTQSPTHLIKTRGQQVTLRCSPISGHKSVSWYQQVLGQGPQFIFQYYEKEERGRGNFPDRFSARQFPNYSSELNVNALLLGDSALYLCASSHGEETSGRRTYNEQFFGPGTRLTVL.

V is TRBV28 and J is TRBJ2-3; the D call from TCRdb, TRBD1, cannot be confirmed without DNA. From germline, CDR1 is MDHEN and CDR2 SYDVKM. This CDR3 region has 19 residues. The CDR3 spells CASSSPLPNPQDSTDTQYF.

The V and J genes are TRBV29-1 and TRBJ2-3; TCRdb gives TRBD1 as the D gene, but with no DNA this cannot be confirmed. The CDR3 loop spans 13 amino acids. CDR1 and CDR2 (germline): SQVTM, ANQGSEA. This CDR3 reads CSVGDRSSYTQYF.

The chain carries TRBV28 and TRBJ2-2. Germline V lookup: CDR1 MDHEN, CDR2 SYDVKM. This CDR3 spans 17 amino acids. The chain's CDR3 is CASSFVVALPNTGELFF.

The rearrangement uses TRBV7-9 and TRBJ1-1; TCRdb designates TRBD1, a call that cannot be tested without DNA. The CDR3 is 17 residues long. CDR1 and CDR2 (germline): SEHNR, FQNEAQ (reference sequence). The CDR3 region is CASSLGQAGPVYAEAFF.

This chain links TRBV7-9 with TRBJ2-3; as DNA is missing, the TRBD1 call by TCRdb cannot be tested. Germline loops: CDR1 SEHNR, CDR2 FQNEAQ (reference sequence). This CDR3 has 13 amino acids. Here the CDR3 reads CASNPPTPQTQYF.

CDR3 loop: CASSAPTLNTEAFF. V usage is TRBV12-3 or TRBV12-4 and J usage is TRBJ1-1. The CDR3 runs 14 residues.

The genes are TRBV29-1 and TRBJ2-4; TCRdb returns TRBD2, unconfirmable since there is no DNA. Per germline, CDR1 SQVTM and CDR2 ANQGSEA. This CDR3 contains 15 residues. This chain's CDR3 is CSVETLGAGWNIQYF.

The gene calls are TRBV28 and TRBJ2-7; TCRdb proposes TRBD1, but this gene call is untestable without DNA. Per the germline V gene, CDR1 is MDHEN and CDR2 is SYDVKM. This CDR3 contains 14 residues. CDR3 loop: CASSLNEGGTEQYF.

The J gene is TRBJ2-1, the V gene TRBV29-1. CDR3 length equals 12 residues. CDR1 and CDR2 from the germline V gene are SQVTM and ANQGSEA. The CDR3 is CSVVGRDAEQFF.

The rearrangement joins TRBV29-1 to TRBJ2-2; TCRdb designates TRBD1, a call that cannot be tested without DNA. This CDR3 spans 18 amino acids. The germline V gene encodes CDR1 SQVTM and CDR2 ANQGSEA. CDR3 amino acids: CSVEDLTWTGKETGELFF.

The genes are TRBV9 and TRBJ2-1. This CDR3 comprises 12 residues. The germline CDR1 and CDR2 sequences are SGDLS and YYNGEE. The chain's CDR3 is CASSVGRKEQFF.

The CDR3 loop is CSVEAGQGRETQYF. This chain links TRBV29-1 with TRBJ2-7; TCRdb names TRBD1, which stays unverified in the absence of DNA. Germline CDR1 is SQVTM and CDR2 is ANQGSEA. CDR3 length: 14 amino acids.

The chain joins TRBV7-9 to TRBJ2-7. The CDR3 totals 11 residues. The germline V gene has CDR1 SEHNR and CDR2 FQNEAQ (reference sequence). The CDR3 region is CASSVGVEQYF.

The chain employs TRBV6-5 and TRBJ2-7; TCRdb gives TRBD1 as the D gene, but with no DNA this cannot be confirmed. The CDR3 runs to 15 residues. Germline values: CDR1 MNHEY, CDR2 SVGAGI. The CDR3 here is CASSYGTGGFYEQYF.

The chain carries TRBV10-3 and TRBJ2-6. CDR3 size: 15 residues. The V gene's germline CDR1 is ENHRY and CDR2 SYGVKD. CDR3 protein: CAIRMDSSGADVLTF.

This chain uses TRBV7-9 with TRBJ2-7; TCRdb lists TRBD2, though no DNA is available to test this call. The CDR3 has 16 residues. Germline assignment: CDR1 SEHNR and CDR2 FQNEAQ (reference sequence). The CDR3 loop reads CASSPTAGQGPYEQYF.

The V call is TRBV12-3 or TRBV12-4, the J call TRBJ2-5; as DNA is missing, the TRBD1 call by TCRdb cannot be tested. The CDR3 is 16 residues long. CDR3 sequence: CASSQTGLYPGETQYF.

The chain employs TRBV5-1 and TRBJ2-5. The CDR3 is 12 residues long. CDR1 is SGHRS and CDR2 is YFSETQ in the germline V gene. CDR3 in amino acids: CASSLAQETQYF.

This sequence joins TRBV7-9 and TRBJ2-3; absent DNA, TCRdb's TRBD1 call cannot be checked. Germline CDR1 and CDR2: SEHNR and FQNEAQ (reference sequence). The CDR3 length is 15 residues. This CDR3 reads CASSLARDQLVTQYF. Drawing the rest from reference TRBV7-9 and TRBJ2-3, the complete variable domain is DTGVSQNPRHKITKRGQNVTFRCDPISEHNRLYWYRQTLGQGPEFLTYFQNEAQLEKSRLLSDRFSAERPKGSFSTLEIQRTEQGDSAMYLCASSLARDQLVTQYFGPGTRLTVL.

The J gene is TRBJ1-1, the V gene TRBV29-1. The CDR3 is 13 amino acids. Germline V lookup: CDR1 SQVTM, CDR2 ANQGSEA. The CDR3: CSVDYQLNTEAFF.

The V and J genes are TRBV5-1 and TRBJ2-3; TCRdb's assignment of TRBD2 cannot be checked, as there is no DNA. Germline V CDR1 and CDR2: SGHRS, YFSETQ. The CDR3 loop spans 17 amino acids. CDR3 residues: CASSFQTSGGAADTQYF.

V gene TRBV20-1 combines with J gene TRBJ2-1. CDR3 length equals 13 residues. Germline V gene data show CDR1 as DFQATT and CDR2 as SNEGSKA (reference sequence). This CDR3 reads CSASWQAYNEQFF.